There are many counts of the clone carrying this T cell receptor (beta chain). Documented time point: newly diagnosed GD, antithyroid drugs for less than 3 months. The TCR library used RNA extracted from PBMCs. This specimen belongs to a study of regulatory T cells in long-lasting Graves disease. In germline, CDR1 is SGHVS, CDR2 FQNEAQ. V shed 3 bases and J shed 2 bases, with 15 bases lying between them. The CDR3 loop spans 16 amino acids. Construction of the TCR beta libraries employed iRepertoire HTBI primers in conjunction with Arm-PCR of CDR3 regions. TCRdb used MiXCR to reprocess the multiplex PCR reads, holding one entry per CDR3 protein. The sample has around 500,000 distinct CDR3 sequences; approximately 12% are singletons. Another study also made use of these data, one on T cells in Graves' hyperthyroidism and ophthalmopathy.

This chain links TRBV7-8 with TRBJ2-3; weak D call: TRBD2 (6 bases). This TCR was sampled from a man aged 30 to 45 with Graves disease. The starting material was peripheral blood mononuclear cells (PBMCs), obtained at new diagnosis, from a patient treated with antithyroid drugs. CDR3 coding DNA: TGTGCCAGCAGCTTTAAGGCTCGGGAGTACACAGATACGCAGTATTTT. It specifies CASSFKAREYTDTQYF.